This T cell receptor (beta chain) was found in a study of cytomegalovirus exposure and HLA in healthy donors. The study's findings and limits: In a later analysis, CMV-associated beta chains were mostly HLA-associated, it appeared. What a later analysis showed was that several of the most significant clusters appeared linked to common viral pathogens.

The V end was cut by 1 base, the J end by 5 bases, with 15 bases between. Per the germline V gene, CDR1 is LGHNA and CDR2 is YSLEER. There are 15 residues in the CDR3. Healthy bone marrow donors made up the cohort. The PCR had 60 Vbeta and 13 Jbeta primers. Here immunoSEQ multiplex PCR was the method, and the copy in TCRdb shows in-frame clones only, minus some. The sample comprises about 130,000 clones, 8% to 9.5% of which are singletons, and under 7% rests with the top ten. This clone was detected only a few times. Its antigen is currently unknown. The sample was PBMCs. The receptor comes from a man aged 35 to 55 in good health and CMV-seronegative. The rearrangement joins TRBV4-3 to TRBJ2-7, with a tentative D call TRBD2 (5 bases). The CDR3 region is CASSQGRSRRHEQYF. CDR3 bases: TGCGCCAGCAGCCAAGGGCGGTCCCGGAGGCACGAGCAGTACTTC.